This T cell receptor beta chain was observed in a study of T cells in Graves' hyperthyroidism and ophthalmopathy. General study results and limits: Ophthalmopathy was model-predicted a median about 6.7 months pre-onset. Blood samples included most of the expanded thyroid clonotypes exceeding 0.001. Researchers report that a 13 V-J model separated ophthalmopathy from stable hyperthyroidism.

A few counts support this clonotype. As yet, its antigen is unknown. It was RNA transcripts that yielded the amplified TCR beta CDR3 regions. Researchers ran a first-round RT-PCR on the TCR CDR3 using the HTBI primer set. TCRdb analysed the multiplex PCR reads with MiXCR anew, one entry per CDR3 protein. The sample contains roughly 740,000 distinct CDR3 sequences, around 17% of which appear only once. The receptor's source is a man younger than 30 with Graves' hyperthyroidism. The sample taken for sequencing was blood.

This CDR3 is CASSQGFAGEQYF. CDR3 bases: TGCGCCAGCAGCCAAGGTTTCGCTGGCGAGCAGTACTTC. The chain couples TRBV4-1 to TRBJ2-7; D remains ambiguous. The CDR3 covers 13 residues. Germline V gene lookup returns CDR1 MGHRA and CDR2 YSYEKL. The germline V and J ends were trimmed by 1 base and 6 bases, with 10 bases remaining between them.